One and the same sample provided the 6 T cell receptor beta chains below, sequenced in a study of T cells after yellow fever vaccination. TCRdb analysed the 5' RACE reads with MiXCR anew, one entry per CDR3 protein. The table lists about 68,000 distinct CDR3 sequences, about 7% of them singletons. The sample was CD8+ T cells sorted from PBMCs, taken around 45 days after the first yellow fever vaccination. These receptors all come from a man younger than 35 who received the YFV17D yellow fever vaccine.

The V and J genes are TRBV4-3 and TRBJ2-2; a possible D gene is TRBD1 (7 bases). CDR1 and CDR2 from the germline V gene are LGHNA and YSLEER. Trimming took off 0 bases at V and 4 bases at J, with 12 bases between the two ends. There are 16 residues in the CDR3. The CDR3 DNA is TGCGCCAGCAGCCAAGACTCAGGGGGGATCACCGGGGAGCTGTTTTTT. Translated, it gives CASSQDSGGITGELFF.

Concerning this clonotype: A read error may explain this, as a much larger clone is one base away. This sequence joins TRBV29-1 and TRBJ1-1; D is undetermined. Germline lookup yields CDR1 SQVTM and CDR2 ANQGSEA. The CDR3 spans 12 residues. The DNA of the CDR3 is TGCAGCGTTGATCCACAGCACACTGCAGCTTTCTTT. Protein: CSVDPQHTAAFF.

Concerning this clonotype: A junction end diverges from the germline sequence, so it may reflect a read error. The chain couples TRBV5-4 to TRBJ2-4, with 8 bases matching TRBD2. CDR3 length: 17 amino acids. Germline values: CDR1 SGHNT, CDR2 YYREEE (reference sequence). Here the CDR3 reads CASGLVGLGIAKNIQYF. The CDR3 nucleotides read TGTGCCAGCGGCTTGGTGGGACTAGGGATAGCCAAAAACATTCAGTACTTC.

CDR3: CASTRDTDTQYF. The CDR3 DNA is TGTGCCAGCACCAGGGACACAGATACGCAGTATTTT. V gene TRBV12-3 or TRBV12-4 combines with J gene TRBJ2-3, with D perhaps TRBD1 (5 bases). This CDR3 is 12 amino acids long. Trimming removed 7 bases at V and 2 bases at J, with 7 bases between.

This clonotype was counted at least ten times. This chain joins TRBV12-3 or TRBV12-4 and TRBJ2-7, with D perhaps TRBD2 (6 bases). The CDR3 is 15 residues long. V lost 3 bases, J lost 2 bases, and 14 bases lay in between. The CDR3 loop reads CASSFHGSGPYEQYF. CDR3 nucleotides: TGTGCCAGCAGTTTTCACGGTAGCGGACCCTACGAGCAGTACTTC.

This clonotype appeared many times. The chain employs TRBV12-3 or TRBV12-4 and TRBJ1-5; D uncertain. The CDR3 has 12 amino acids. Trimming cost V 5 bases and J 7 bases, with 9 bases left between them. The CDR3 bases are TGTGCCAGCAGTCAAGAAGGGCAGCCCCAGCATTTT. This sequence encodes CASSQEGQPQHF.